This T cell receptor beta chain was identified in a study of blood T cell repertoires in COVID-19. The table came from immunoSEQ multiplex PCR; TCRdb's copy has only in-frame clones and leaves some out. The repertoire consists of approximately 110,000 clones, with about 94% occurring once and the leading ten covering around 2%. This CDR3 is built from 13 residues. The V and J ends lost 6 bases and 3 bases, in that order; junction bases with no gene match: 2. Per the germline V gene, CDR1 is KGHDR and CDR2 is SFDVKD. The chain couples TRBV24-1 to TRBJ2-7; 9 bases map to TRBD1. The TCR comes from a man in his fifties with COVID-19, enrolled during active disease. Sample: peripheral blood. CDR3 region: CATSPGQGYEQYF. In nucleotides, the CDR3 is TGTGCCACCAGTCCGGGACAGGGCTACGAGCAGTACTTC.